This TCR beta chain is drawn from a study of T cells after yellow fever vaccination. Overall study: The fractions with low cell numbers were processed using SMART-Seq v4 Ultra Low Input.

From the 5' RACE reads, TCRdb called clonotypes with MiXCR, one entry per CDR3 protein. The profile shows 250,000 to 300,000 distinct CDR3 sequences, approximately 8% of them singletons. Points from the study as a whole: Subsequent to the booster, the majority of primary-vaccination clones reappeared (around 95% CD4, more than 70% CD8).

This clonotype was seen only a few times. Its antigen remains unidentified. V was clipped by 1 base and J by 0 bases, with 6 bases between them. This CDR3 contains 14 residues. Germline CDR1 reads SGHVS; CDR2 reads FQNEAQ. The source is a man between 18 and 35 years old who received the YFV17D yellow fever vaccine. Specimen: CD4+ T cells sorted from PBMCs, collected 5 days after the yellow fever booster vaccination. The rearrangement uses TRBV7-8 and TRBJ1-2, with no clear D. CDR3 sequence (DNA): TGTGCCAGCAGCTTAGAGGGAGCTAACTATGGCTACACCTTC. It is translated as CASSLEGANYGYTF. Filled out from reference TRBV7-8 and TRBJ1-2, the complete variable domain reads GAGVSQSPRYKVAKRGQDVALRCDPISGHVSLFWYQQALGQGPEFLTYFQNEAQLDKSGLPSDRFFAERPEGSVSTLKIQRTQQEDSAVYLCASSLEGANYGYTFGSGTRLTVV.